This T cell receptor (beta chain) originates from a study of T cell changes during pregnancy in multiple sclerosis. The V gene end was trimmed by 4 bases and the J gene end by 1 base; junction bases not matched to a gene: 3. The germline V gene has CDR1 MNHNS and CDR2 SASEGT. This CDR3 contains 14 residues. The assay was immunoSEQ multiplex PCR, and TCRdb's table has in-frame clones only and misses some. The table records 75,000 to 100,000 clones, roughly 94% of them present only once. V is TRBV6-1 and J is TRBJ2-7; 8 bases match TRBD1. The TCR sequence derives from a female donor in good health, enrolled as a control in a pregnancy study. The sample in question was peripheral blood, obtained after pregnancy. The CDR3 DNA is TGTGCCAGCAGTGCGAGGACAGGGTCCTACGAGCAGTACTTC. Amino acids: CASSARTGSYEQYF.